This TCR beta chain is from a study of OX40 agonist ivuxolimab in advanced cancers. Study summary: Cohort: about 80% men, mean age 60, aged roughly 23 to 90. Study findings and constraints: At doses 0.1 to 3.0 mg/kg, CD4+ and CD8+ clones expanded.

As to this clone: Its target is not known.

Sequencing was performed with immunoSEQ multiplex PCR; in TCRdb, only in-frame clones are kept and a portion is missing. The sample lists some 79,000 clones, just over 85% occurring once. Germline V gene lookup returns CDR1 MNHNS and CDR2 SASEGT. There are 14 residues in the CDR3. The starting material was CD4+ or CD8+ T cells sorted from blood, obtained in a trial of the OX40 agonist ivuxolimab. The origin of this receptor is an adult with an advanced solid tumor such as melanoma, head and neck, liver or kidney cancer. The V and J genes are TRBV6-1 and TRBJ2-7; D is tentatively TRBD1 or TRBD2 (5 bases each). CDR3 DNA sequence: TGTGCGAGCCCCAGGGACGGGTTCTCCTACGAGCAGTACTTC. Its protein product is CASPRDGFSYEQYF.